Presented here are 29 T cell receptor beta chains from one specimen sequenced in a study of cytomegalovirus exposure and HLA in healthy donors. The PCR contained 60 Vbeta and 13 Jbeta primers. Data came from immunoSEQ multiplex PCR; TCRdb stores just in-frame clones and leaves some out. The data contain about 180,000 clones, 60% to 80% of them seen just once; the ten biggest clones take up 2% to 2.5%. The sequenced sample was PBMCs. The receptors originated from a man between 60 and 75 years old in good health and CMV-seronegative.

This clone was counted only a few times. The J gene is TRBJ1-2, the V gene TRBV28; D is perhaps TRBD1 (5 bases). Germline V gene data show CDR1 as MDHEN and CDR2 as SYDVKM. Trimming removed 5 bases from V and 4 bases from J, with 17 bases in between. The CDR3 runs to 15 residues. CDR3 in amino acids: CASSPDTGLGYGYTF. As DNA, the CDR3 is TGTGCCAGCAGTCCCGACACGGGACTCGGCTATGGCTACACCTTC.

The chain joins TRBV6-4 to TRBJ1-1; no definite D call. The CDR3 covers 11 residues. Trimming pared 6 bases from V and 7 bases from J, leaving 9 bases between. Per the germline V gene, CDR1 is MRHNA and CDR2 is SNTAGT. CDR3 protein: CASSATFEAFF. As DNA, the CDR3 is TGTGCCAGCAGCGCTACTTTTGAAGCTTTCTTT.

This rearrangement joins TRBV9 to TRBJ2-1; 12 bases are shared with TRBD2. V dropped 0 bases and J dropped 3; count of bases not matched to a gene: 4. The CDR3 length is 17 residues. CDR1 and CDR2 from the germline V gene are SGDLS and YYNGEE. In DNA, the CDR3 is TGTGCCAGCAGCGTAGCGACTAGCGGGGGCCTCTACAATGAGCAGTTCTTC. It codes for CASSVATSGGLYNEQFF.

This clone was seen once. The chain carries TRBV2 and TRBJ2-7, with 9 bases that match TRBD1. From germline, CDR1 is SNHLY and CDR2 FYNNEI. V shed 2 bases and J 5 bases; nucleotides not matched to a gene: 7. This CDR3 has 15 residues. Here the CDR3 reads CASSEWWTGEHEQYF. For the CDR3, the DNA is TGTGCCAGCAGTGAATGGTGGACAGGGGAACACGAGCAGTACTTC. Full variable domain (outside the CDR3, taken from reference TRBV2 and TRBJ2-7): EPEVTQTPSHQVTQMGQEVILRCVPISNHLYFYWYRQILGQKVEFLVSFYNNEISEKSEIFDDQFSVERPDGSNFTLKIRSTKLEDSAMYFCASSEWWTGEHEQYFGPGTRLTVT.

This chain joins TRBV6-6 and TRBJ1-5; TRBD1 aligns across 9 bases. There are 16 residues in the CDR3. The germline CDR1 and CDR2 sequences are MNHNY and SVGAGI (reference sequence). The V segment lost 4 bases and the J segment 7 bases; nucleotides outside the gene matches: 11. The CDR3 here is CASSWDRERVGQPQHF. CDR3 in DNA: TGTGCCAGCAGTTGGGACAGGGAAAGGGTTGGGCAGCCCCAGCATTTT.

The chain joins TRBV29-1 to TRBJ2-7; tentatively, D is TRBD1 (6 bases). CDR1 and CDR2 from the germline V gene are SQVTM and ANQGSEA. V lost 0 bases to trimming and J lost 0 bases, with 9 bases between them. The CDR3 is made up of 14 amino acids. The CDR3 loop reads CSVEERDNSYEQYF. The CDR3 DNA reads TGCAGCGTTGAAGAGAGGGACAACTCCTACGAGCAGTACTTC.

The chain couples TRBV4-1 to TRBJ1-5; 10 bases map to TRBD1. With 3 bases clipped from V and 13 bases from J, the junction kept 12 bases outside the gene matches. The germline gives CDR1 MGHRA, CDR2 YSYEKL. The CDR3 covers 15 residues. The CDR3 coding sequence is TGCGCCAGCAGCCAGGGGACAGGGGCGTCTGGTCAGCAGCATTTT. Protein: CASSQGTGASGQQHF.

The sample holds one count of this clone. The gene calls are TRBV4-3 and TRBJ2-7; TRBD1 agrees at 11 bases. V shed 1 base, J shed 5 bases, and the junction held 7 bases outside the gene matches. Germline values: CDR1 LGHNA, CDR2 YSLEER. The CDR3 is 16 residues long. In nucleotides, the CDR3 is TGCGCCAGCAGCCAAGGCGTATCGGGACAGGGGGACGAGCAGTACTTC. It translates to CASSQGVSGQGDEQYF.

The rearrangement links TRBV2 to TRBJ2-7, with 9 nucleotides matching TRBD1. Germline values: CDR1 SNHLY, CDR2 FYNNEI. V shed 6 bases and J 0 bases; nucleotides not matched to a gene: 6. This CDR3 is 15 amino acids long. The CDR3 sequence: CASRQGAFSSYEQYF. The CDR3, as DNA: TGTGCCAGCAGACAGGGGGCGTTTAGCTCCTACGAGCAGTACTTC.

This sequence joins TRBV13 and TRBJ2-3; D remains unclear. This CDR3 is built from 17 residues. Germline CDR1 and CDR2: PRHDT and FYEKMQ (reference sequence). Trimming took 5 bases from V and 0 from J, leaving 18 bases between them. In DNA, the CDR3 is TGTGCCAGCAGCGGGCCCTCAGGTTTCTATAGCACAGATACGCAGTATTTT. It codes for CASSGPSGFYSTDTQYF.

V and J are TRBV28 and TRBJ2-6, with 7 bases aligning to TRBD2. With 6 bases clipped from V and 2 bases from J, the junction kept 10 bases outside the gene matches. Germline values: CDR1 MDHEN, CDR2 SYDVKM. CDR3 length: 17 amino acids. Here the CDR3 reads CASSRPGGSPGANVLTF. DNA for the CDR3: TGTGCCAGCAGCCGTCCCGGGGGGTCGCCTGGGGCCAACGTCCTGACTTTC.

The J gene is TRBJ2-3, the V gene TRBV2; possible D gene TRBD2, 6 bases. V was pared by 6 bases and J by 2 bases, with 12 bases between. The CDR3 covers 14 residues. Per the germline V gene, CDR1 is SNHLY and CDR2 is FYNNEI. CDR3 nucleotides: TGTGCCAGCAGGAGGACGGGGGTCACAGATACGCAGTATTTT. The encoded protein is CASRRTGVTDTQYF. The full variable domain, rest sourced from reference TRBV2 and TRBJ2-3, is EPEVTQTPSHQVTQMGQEVILRCVPISNHLYFYWYRQILGQKVEFLVSFYNNEISEKSEIFDDQFSVERPDGSNFTLKIRSTKLEDSAMYFCASRRTGVTDTQYFGPGTRLTVL.

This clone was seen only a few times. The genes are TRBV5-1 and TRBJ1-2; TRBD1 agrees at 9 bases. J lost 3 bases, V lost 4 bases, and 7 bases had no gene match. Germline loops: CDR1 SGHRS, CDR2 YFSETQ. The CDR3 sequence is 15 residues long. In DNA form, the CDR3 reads TGCGCCAGCAGCCCACAGGGGGCGCAGTACTATGGCTACACCTTC. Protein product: CASSPQGAQYYGYTF.

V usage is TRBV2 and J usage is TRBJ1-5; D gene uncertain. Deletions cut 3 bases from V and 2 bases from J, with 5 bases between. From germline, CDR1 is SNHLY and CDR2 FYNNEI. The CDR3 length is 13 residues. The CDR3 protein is CASSEEGNQPQHF. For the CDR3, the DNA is TGTGCCAGCAGTGAGGAGGGCAATCAGCCCCAGCATTTT.

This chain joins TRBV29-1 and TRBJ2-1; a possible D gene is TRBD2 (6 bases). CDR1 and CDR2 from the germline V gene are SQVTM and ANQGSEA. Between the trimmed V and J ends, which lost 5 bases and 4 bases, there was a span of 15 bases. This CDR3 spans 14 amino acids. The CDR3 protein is CSVRGTSTYNEQFF. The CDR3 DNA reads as TGCAGCGTTCGCGGGACCTCCACTTACAATGAGCAGTTCTTC.

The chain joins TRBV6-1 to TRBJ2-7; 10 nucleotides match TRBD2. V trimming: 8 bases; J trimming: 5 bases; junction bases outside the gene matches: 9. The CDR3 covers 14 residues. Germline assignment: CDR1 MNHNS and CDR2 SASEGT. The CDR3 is CASQSSGSSHEQYF. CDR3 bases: TGTGCCAGCCAATCTAGCGGGAGTTCCCACGAGCAGTACTTC.

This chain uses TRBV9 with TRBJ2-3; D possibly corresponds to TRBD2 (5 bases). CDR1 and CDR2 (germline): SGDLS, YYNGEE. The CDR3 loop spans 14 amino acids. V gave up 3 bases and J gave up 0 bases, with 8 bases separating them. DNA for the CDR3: TGTGCCAGCAGCGAAGCGGCTAGCACAGATACGCAGTATTTT. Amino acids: CASSEAASTDTQYF.

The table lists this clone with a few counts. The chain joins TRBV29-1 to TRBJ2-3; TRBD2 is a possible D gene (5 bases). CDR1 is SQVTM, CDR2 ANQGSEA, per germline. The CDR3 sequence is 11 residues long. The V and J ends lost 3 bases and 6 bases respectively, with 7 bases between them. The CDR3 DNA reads TGCAGCGTTGACCCGGGGGATACGCAGTATTTT. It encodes CSVDPGDTQYF.

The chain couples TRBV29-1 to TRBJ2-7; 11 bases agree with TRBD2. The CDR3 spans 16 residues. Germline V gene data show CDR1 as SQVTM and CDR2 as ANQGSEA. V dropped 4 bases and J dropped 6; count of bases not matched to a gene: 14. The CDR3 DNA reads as TGCAGCGTTGCATCGCTGGCTAGCGGGGGGAAGACCGAGCAGTACTTC. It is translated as CSVASLASGGKTEQYF.

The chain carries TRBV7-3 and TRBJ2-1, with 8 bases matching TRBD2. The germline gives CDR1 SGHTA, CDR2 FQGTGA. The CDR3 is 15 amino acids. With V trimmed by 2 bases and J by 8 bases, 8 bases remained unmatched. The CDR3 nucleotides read TGTGCCAGCAGCTTATGGGCGGGAGGAATGGATGAGCAGTTCTTC. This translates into CASSLWAGGMDEQFF.

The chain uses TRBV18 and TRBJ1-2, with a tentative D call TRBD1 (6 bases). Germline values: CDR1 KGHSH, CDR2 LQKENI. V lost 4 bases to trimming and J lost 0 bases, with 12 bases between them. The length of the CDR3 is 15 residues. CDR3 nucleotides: TGTGCCAGCTCACTGCAGACAGGCGCTAACTATGGCTACACCTTC. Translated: CASSLQTGANYGYTF.

The CDR3 loop reads CASTLNRATNEKLFF. The CDR3 bases are TGTGCCAGCACCCTTAACAGGGCGACTAATGAAAAACTGTTTTTT. The chain uses TRBV6-1 and TRBJ1-4; TRBD1 might be the D (6 bases). This CDR3 region has 15 residues. Per germline, CDR1 MNHNS and CDR2 SASEGT. V gave up 7 bases and J gave up 2 bases, with 14 bases separating them.

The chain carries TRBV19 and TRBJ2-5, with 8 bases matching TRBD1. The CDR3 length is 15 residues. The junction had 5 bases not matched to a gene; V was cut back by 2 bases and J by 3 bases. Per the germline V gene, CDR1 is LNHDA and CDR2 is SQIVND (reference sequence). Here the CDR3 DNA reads TGTGCCAGTAGTATAATCGGGACAGGCGAAGAGACCCAGTACTTC. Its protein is CASSIIGTGEETQYF.

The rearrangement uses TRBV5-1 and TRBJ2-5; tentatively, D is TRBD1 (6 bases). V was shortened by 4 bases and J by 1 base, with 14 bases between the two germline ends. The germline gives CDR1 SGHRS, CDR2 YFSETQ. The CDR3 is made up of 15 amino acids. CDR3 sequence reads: CASSRQGFGQETQYF. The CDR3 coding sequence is TGCGCCAGCAGCCGCCAGGGGTTTGGCCAAGAGACCCAGTACTTC.

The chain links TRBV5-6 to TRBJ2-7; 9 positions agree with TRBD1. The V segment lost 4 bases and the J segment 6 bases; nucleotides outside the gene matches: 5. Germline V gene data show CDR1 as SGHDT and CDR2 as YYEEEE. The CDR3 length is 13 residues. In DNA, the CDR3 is TGTGCCAGCAGCCCCTACAGGGGGCGCGAGCAGTACTTC. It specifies CASSPYRGREQYF.

Here the CDR3 reads CASSLNGQGAGELFF. The CDR3 coding sequence is TGTGCCAGCAGTTTAAACGGACAGGGGGCCGGGGAGCTGTTTTTT. V and J are TRBV27 and TRBJ2-2, with 10 bases that match TRBD1. J was trimmed by 6 bases and V by 2 bases; bases with no gene match: 3. Per the germline V gene, CDR1 is MNHEY and CDR2 is SMNVEV (reference sequence). The CDR3 runs 15 residues.

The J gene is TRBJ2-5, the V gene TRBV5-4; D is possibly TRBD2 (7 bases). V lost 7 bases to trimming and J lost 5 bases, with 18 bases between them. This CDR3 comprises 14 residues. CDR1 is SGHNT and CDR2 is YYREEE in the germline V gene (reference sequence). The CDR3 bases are TGTGCCAGCCGCTCCCGGGGGGCAGGGGAGACCCAGTACTTC. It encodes CASRSRGAGETQYF.

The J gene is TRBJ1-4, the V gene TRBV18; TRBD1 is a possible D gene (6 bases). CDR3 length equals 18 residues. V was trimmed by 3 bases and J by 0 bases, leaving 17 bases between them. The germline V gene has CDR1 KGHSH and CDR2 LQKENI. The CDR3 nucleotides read TGTGCCAGCTCACCCAGGGGCAGGGAAGCTGCAACTAATGAAAAACTGTTTTTT. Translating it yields CASSPRGREAATNEKLFF.

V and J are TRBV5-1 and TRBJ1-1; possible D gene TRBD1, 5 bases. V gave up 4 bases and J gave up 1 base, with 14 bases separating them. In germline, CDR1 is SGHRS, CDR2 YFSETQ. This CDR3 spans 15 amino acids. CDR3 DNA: TGCGCCAGCAGCCTAAACGCGGGGGGGAACACTGAAGCTTTCTTT. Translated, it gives CASSLNAGGNTEAFF.